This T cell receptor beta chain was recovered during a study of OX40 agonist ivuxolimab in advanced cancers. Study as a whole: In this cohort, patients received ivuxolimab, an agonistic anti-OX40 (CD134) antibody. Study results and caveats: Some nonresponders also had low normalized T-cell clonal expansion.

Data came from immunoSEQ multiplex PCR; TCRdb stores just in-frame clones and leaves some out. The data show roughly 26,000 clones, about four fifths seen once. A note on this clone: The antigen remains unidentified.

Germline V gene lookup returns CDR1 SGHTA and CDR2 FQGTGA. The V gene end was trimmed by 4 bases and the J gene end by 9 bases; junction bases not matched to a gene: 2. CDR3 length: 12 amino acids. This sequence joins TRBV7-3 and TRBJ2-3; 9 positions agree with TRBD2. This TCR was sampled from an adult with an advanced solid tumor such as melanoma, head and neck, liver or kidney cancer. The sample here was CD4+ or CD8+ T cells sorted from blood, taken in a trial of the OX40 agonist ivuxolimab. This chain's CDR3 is CASSSAGGTQYF. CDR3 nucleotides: TGTGCCAGCAGCTCCGCGGGGGGGACGCAGTATTTT.